This T cell receptor (beta chain) was sequenced for a study of shared clonotypes between healthy human individuals. The CDR3 loop spans 15 amino acids. Germline V CDR1 and CDR2: MGHRA, YSYEKL. V was cut by 0 bases and J by 7 bases, with 13 bases left in between. Worth noting for this clone: Its antigen is not identified.

CD45RO-negative CD8 cells positively selected for CCR7 made up the naive population, which excluded terminally differentiated effector memory CD45RA+ cells. Here immunoSEQ multiplex PCR was the method, and the copy in TCRdb shows in-frame clones only, minus some. Here the sample spans some 2,100,000 clones, 93% being singletons. Study results and caveats: Clonotype sharing among the donors was expected to vary with sequencing depth.

This TCR was sampled from a man between 18 and 29 years old in good health. Some clones in this sample may be carry-over from other donors' samples. The sequencing input was naive CD8+ T cells from PBMCs. This chain uses TRBV4-1 with TRBJ1-5; tentative D call: TRBD1 (6 bases). Here the CDR3 reads CASSQDQGGGQPQHF. The CDR3 coding sequence is TGCGCCAGCAGCCAAGATCAAGGGGGGGGCCAGCCCCAGCATTTT.